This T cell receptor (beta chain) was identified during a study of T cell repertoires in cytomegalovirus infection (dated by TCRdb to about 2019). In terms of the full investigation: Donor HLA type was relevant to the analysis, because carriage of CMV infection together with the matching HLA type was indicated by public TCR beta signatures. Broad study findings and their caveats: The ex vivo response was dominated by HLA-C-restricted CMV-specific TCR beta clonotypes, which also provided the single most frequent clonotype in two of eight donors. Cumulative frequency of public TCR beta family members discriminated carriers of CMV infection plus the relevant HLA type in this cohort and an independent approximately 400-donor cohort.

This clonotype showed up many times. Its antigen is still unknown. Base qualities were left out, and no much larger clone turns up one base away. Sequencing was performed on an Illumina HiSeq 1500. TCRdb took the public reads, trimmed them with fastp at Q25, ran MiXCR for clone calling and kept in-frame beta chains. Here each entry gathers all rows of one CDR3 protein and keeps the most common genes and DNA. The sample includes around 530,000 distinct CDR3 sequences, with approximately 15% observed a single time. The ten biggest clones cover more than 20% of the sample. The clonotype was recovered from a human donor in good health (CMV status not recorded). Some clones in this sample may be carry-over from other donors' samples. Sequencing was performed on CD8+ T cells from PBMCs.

This receptor has the CDR3 CASSLGIRPRTGGGRNTEAFF. The bases read TGTGCCAGCAGCTTAGGTATTCGCCCCCGGACAGGGGGCGGGCGGAACACTGAAGCTTTCTTT. This sequence uses TRBV11-2 and TRBJ1-1, and 11 junctional nucleotides match TRBD1. The germline V end is reduced by 1 base and the J end by 1 base; junction bases left unmatched: 17. From the cysteine through the phenylalanine, the CDR3 covers 21 amino acids. This entry keeps only the CDR3 DNA: 63 bases, framed from base 1. According to the germline V gene, CDR1 reads SGHAT and CDR2 reads FQNNGV.